The 25 T cell receptor beta chains below come from one sample, sequenced in a study of identical twins. One entry per CDR3 protein, called by TCRdb with MiXCR from the 5' RACE reads. This sample has just over 500,000 distinct CDR3 sequences, with roughly a fifth found just once. This sample also appeared in a second study, on T cells expressing NK-cell markers.

Specimen: CD4+ T cells sorted from blood. The receptors derive from a woman between 18 and 30 years old in good health.

The gene calls are TRBV19 and TRBJ1-2; a weak D match, TRBD1 (6 bases). CDR1 and CDR2 from the germline V gene are LNHDA and SQIVND (reference sequence). The CDR3 sequence is 13 residues long. Between the trimmed V and J ends, which lost 6 bases and 7 bases, there was a span of 15 bases. CDR3 region: CASSPTGRGGYTF. The CDR3 DNA reads as TGTGCCAGTAGCCCTACAGGGCGAGGTGGCTACACCTTC.

The sample holds a few counts of this clonotype. V gene TRBV12-3 or TRBV12-4 combines with J gene TRBJ1-2; D perhaps matches TRBD1 (6 bases). CDR3 length equals 12 residues. The V and J ends lost 8 bases and 7 bases respectively, with 14 bases between them. The CDR3 DNA is TGTGCCAGCCGATTGGGGGCTGCTGGCTACACCTTC. Its translation is CASRLGAAGYTF.

The sample holds a few counts of this clonotype. The chain carries TRBV29-1 and TRBJ2-7; D is perhaps TRBD2 (6 bases). With 6 bases removed from V and 5 bases from J, the gap between germline ends came to 23 bases. Germline V gene sequence: CDR1 SQVTM, CDR2 ANQGSEA. The CDR3 is made up of 15 amino acids. The CDR3 region has the DNA TGCAGCGTCAAGAAGGGATGGGACTTTACCGACGAGCAGTACTTC. The encoded protein is CSVKKGWDFTDEQYF.

In this sample, this clonotype turned up a few times. The chain combines TRBV20-1 with TRBJ2-1; weak D call: TRBD2 (5 bases). Germline values: CDR1 DFQATT, CDR2 SNEGSKA (reference sequence). This CDR3 is 15 amino acids long. V was trimmed by 6 bases and J by 0 bases, leaving 15 bases between them. The CDR3 DNA reads as TGCAGTGCCATACTAGAGCCACTCTCCTACAATGAGCAGTTCTTC. Its translation: CSAILEPLSYNEQFF.

A few counts support this clonotype. The CDR3 region is CASSWLATSGGAFTDTQYF. The DNA for the CDR3 is TGCGCCAGCAGCTGGTTAGCGACTAGCGGGGGGGCCTTCACAGATACGCAGTATTTT. The chain couples TRBV5-1 to TRBJ2-3, with TRBD2 identical over 14 bases. Germline CDR1 SGHRS, CDR2 YFSETQ. The CDR3 has 19 amino acids. The junction had 11 bases not matched to a gene; V was cut back by 3 bases and J by 2 bases.

The chain is built from TRBV7-9 and TRBJ1-1, with no clear D. The CDR3 is made up of 12 amino acids. Germline V lookup: CDR1 SEHNR, CDR2 FQNEAQ (reference sequence). V was shortened by 8 bases and J by 9 bases, with 16 bases between the two germline ends. Here the CDR3 DNA reads TGTGCCAGCCTCCGGCAGGAAGGGAAAGCTTTCTTT. It translates to CASLRQEGKAFF.

This clonotype has more than one count but fewer than ten. The chain has TRBV5-8 and TRBJ2-3; possibly TRBD1 for D (6 bases). Germline CDR1 SGHTS, CDR2 YDEGEE. Trimming stripped 4 bases from V and 4 bases from J, with 16 bases between. The CDR3 length is 15 residues. The CDR3: CASSRIGGRPDTQYF. Here the CDR3 DNA reads TGTGCCAGCAGCCGAATAGGGGGAAGGCCAGATACGCAGTATTTT.

In its sample, this clonotype was seen a few times. This chain links TRBV20-1 with TRBJ2-2; D unclear. V shed 3 bases and J shed 5 bases, with 10 bases lying between them. The CDR3 consists of 13 residues. In germline, CDR1 is DFQATT, CDR2 SNEGSKA (reference sequence). This chain's CDR3 is CSASYPSTGELFF. The CDR3, as DNA: TGCAGTGCTAGCTACCCGTCAACCGGGGAGCTGTTTTTT.

This clonotype was observed a few times. The chain links TRBV7-2 to TRBJ2-3, with D tentatively TRBD1 (5 bases). The CDR3 totals 14 residues. Trimming took off 4 bases at V and 6 bases at J, with 14 bases between the two ends. Germline CDR1 is SGHTA and CDR2 is FQGNSA. The DNA of the CDR3 is TGTGCCAGCAGCTACGCCTCAAACAGGGATACGCAGTATTTT. It specifies CASSYASNRDTQYF.

This clonotype has at least ten counts. This sequence joins TRBV12-3 or TRBV12-4 and TRBJ2-7, with 7 bases fitting TRBD1. The CDR3 extends over 13 amino acids. The trim removed 5 bases at V and 3 bases at J, leaving 4 bases unmatched. The CDR3 DNA follows: TGTGCCAGCAGTCGGAACAGGGGCTACGAGCAGTACTTC. It codes for CASSRNRGYEQYF.

The chain joins TRBV3-1 to TRBJ2-1; D not resolved. From germline, CDR1 is LGHDT and CDR2 YNNKEL (reference sequence). Trimming pared 5 bases from V and 16 bases from J, leaving 21 bases between. This CDR3 is 13 amino acids long. The CDR3 DNA follows: TGTGCCAGCAGCTCGCATACCGGCGGACGGCTATTCTTC. Its translation: CASSSHTGGRLFF.

This clonotype was observed a few times. The rearrangement joins TRBV20-1 to TRBJ2-7; D assignment may be TRBD1 or TRBD2 (5 bases each). V dropped 3 bases and J dropped 3 bases, with 12 bases sitting between them. CDR3 length: 13 amino acids. Per the germline V gene, CDR1 is DFQATT and CDR2 is SNEGSKA (reference sequence). As DNA, the CDR3 is TGCAGTGCTAGTCTCGGGACCGACTACGAGCAGTACTTC. Protein: CSASLGTDYEQYF.

The genes are TRBV7-8 and TRBJ2-7, with 8 bases fitting TRBD2. This CDR3 has 16 amino acids. Germline V gives CDR1 SGHVS, CDR2 FQNEAQ. Losses at the gene ends were 1 base for V and 5 bases for J; bases not matched to a gene: 10. Here the CDR3 DNA reads TGTGCCAGCAGCTTAGTGATCCGGAGCGGGAGAGACGAGCAGTACTTC. Encoded protein: CASSLVIRSGRDEQYF.

This clonotype was observed a few times. V usage is TRBV20-1 and J usage is TRBJ2-1; a weak D match, TRBD2 (6 bases). Germline values: CDR1 DFQATT, CDR2 SNEGSKA (reference sequence). This CDR3 is built from 14 residues. V lost 5 bases and J 4 bases, leaving 15 bases between the germline ends. CDR3 in DNA: TGCAGTGCTCATTGGGGAGGCCGATACAATGAGCAGTTCTTC. Encoded protein: CSAHWGGRYNEQFF.

This chain uses TRBV7-7 with TRBJ2-1; 11 bases map to TRBD2. CDR1 and CDR2 (germline): SSHAT, FNYEAQ (reference sequence). The length of the CDR3 is 15 residues. The trim removed 5 bases at V and 5 bases at J, leaving 5 bases unmatched. CDR3 protein: CASSTGTSGNNEQFF. CDR3 bases: TGTGCCAGCAGCACAGGGACTAGCGGAAACAATGAGCAGTTCTTC.

The V and J genes are TRBV29-1 and TRBJ2-1; D tentatively reads TRBD1 or TRBD2 (6 bases each). The CDR3 covers 15 residues. CDR1 and CDR2 from the germline V gene are SQVTM and ANQGSEA. Trimming cost V 8 bases and J 3 bases, with 20 bases left between them. The CDR3 loop is CSPARSRGLYNEQFF. The CDR3 bases are TGCAGCCCCGCCCGGTCCCGGGGGCTCTACAATGAGCAGTTCTTC.

The V gene is TRBV20-1, the J gene TRBJ1-4; 9 nucleotides line up with TRBD1. The CDR3 length is 14 residues. Germline CDR1 and CDR2: DFQATT and SNEGSKA (reference sequence). After removal of 3 bases from V and 7 bases from J, the junction contained 6 bases not matched to a gene. CDR3 protein: CSASRDRAFEKLFF. The CDR3 region has the DNA TGCAGTGCTAGTAGGGACAGGGCTTTTGAAAAACTGTTTTTT.

In its sample, this clonotype was seen a few times. The genes are TRBV29-1 and TRBJ2-1, with D tentatively TRBD2 (5 bases). Germline assignment: CDR1 SQVTM and CDR2 ANQGSEA. The CDR3 loop spans 13 amino acids. Trimming removed 7 bases from V and 11 bases from J, with 21 bases in between. As DNA, the CDR3 is TGCAGCGCACGGGTCGGACTCACCGGGAAGCAGTTCTTC. Amino acid sequence: CSARVGLTGKQFF.

The rearrangement joins TRBV19 to TRBJ2-7, with 8 bases fitting TRBD1. The CDR3 spans 18 residues. Per germline, CDR1 LNHDA and CDR2 SQIVND (reference sequence). V was clipped by 3 bases and J by 2 bases; unmatched bases: 15. The CDR3: CASSIAPSAGTGPYEQYF. The CDR3 DNA reads as TGTGCCAGTAGTATCGCGCCCTCCGCCGGGACAGGTCCCTACGAGCAGTACTTC.

V usage is TRBV2 and J usage is TRBJ2-2; the D gene is possibly TRBD2 (5 bases). CDR1 is SNHLY and CDR2 is FYNNEI in the germline V gene. CDR3 length equals 13 residues. V lost 3 bases and J lost 4, with 6 bases in between. In nucleotides, the CDR3 is TGTGCCAGCAGTGACGAGGGCACCGGGGAGCTGTTTTTT. Translated: CASSDEGTGELFF.

This clonotype was counted at least ten times. The chain uses TRBV12-3 or TRBV12-4 and TRBJ1-3; D gene ambiguous. The CDR3 length is 13 residues. V shed 3 bases and J shed 4 bases, with 7 bases lying between them. The chain's CDR3 is CASSFNLGNTIYF. CDR3 nucleotide sequence: TGTGCCAGCAGTTTCAACTTGGGAAACACCATATATTTT.

The chain uses TRBV9 and TRBJ2-7, with D tentatively TRBD2 (7 bases). This CDR3 is built from 15 residues. The V end was cut by 0 bases, the J end by 7 bases, with 17 bases between. Germline V gives CDR1 SGDLS, CDR2 YYNGEE. CDR3 DNA sequence: TGTGCCAGCAGCGTAGGAGAAGGCGGGGGCAGGGAGCAGTACTTC. Its translation: CASSVGEGGGREQYF.

This clonotype was counted ten times or more. The rearrangement links TRBV12-3 or TRBV12-4 to TRBJ1-2, with no clear D. This CDR3 contains 13 residues. The V end was cut by 1 base, the J end by 3 bases, with 6 bases between. The CDR3 DNA sequence: TGTGCCAGCAGTTTAGGGGTCGACTATGGCTACACCTTC. Its protein product is CASSLGVDYGYTF.

The sample holds many counts of this clonotype. This sequence joins TRBV7-2 and TRBJ2-7, with 9 bases fitting TRBD2. Germline lookup yields CDR1 SGHTA and CDR2 FQGNSA. This CDR3 spans 15 amino acids. V dropped 2 bases and J dropped 7; count of bases not matched to a gene: 9. The CDR3 is CASSLMASGMGEQYF. CDR3 coding DNA: TGTGCCAGCAGCTTAATGGCTAGCGGGATGGGGGAGCAGTACTTC.

This clonotype was seen a handful of times. V and J are TRBV14 and TRBJ2-1; 7 bases are shared with TRBD2. Germline CDR1 is SGHDN and CDR2 is FVKESK. After removal of 0 bases from V and 2 bases from J, the junction contained 10 bases not matched to a gene. The CDR3 extends over 18 amino acids. CDR3 sequence: CASSQDSTWDYTYNEQFF. In DNA form, the CDR3 reads TGTGCCAGCAGCCAAGATTCCACCTGGGACTATACCTACAATGAGCAGTTCTTC. Based on the CDR3 plus reference TRBV14 and TRBJ2-1, the full variable domain is EAGVTQFPSHSVIEKGQTVTLRCDPISGHDNLYWYRRVMGKEIKFLLHFVKESKQDESGMPNNRFLAERTGGTYSTLKVQPAELEDSGVYFCASSQDSTWDYTYNEQFFGPGTRLTVL.